Here is one T cell receptor beta chain with its context. Its specificity is unknown. The V gene end was trimmed by 3 bases and the J gene end by 2 bases; junction bases not matched to a gene: 6. The germline CDR1 and CDR2 sequences are KGHDR and SFDVKD. The CDR3 consists of 16 residues. This specimen belongs to a study of vaccination and CD4 T cells after COVID-19. Whole-study findings and limits: Convalescent patients showed a median 86.3% of reactive clones that were seen only post-vaccination.

Sequencing of DNA taken from cultured CD4+ T cells relied on the Oncomine TCR Beta short-read assay. TCRdb used MiXCR to reprocess the PCR reads, holding one entry per CDR3 protein. The sample holds about 19,000 distinct CDR3 sequences, around 80% seen once. The treatment denotes: approximately 10-day PBMC culture with coronavirus spike peptide pools or control peptides (ViraFEST assay). This TCR came from a human donor who received a COVID-19 vaccine. The chain combines TRBV24-1 with TRBJ2-5; 9 nucleotides match TRBD1. The sample was CD4+ T cells from blood, cultured in vitro, taken after SARS-CoV-2 vaccination. CDR3 sequence (DNA): TGTGCCACCAGTGATACTCCGGGACAGGGACAAGAGACCCAGTACTTC. Translation: CATSDTPGQGQETQYF.